This TCR beta chain was documented in a study of T cells in Graves' hyperthyroidism and ophthalmopathy. Points on this clonotype: What it recognizes is unknown. A junction boundary mismatches the germline segment, possibly from a read error.

In the ophthalmopathy cohort, Clinical Activity Score was at least 3, NOSPECS grade at least 4, and duration under 3 months. Used for diagnoses were clinical symptoms, serum thyroxine and TRAb, thyroid ultrasound and orbital computed tomography. Broader study findings: The model forecast ophthalmopathy, anticipating it by a median around 6.5 months before onset.

Germline values: CDR1 SGHRS, CDR2 YFSETQ. This CDR3 spans 15 amino acids. Authors of the study amplified TCR beta CDR3 regions from RNA transcripts. HTBI primers were used for first-round RT-PCR of the TCR CDR3. TCRdb re-called the multiplex PCR reads through MiXCR, storing one row per CDR3 protein. The sample holds 250,000 to 300,000 distinct CDR3 sequences, roughly a fifth seen once. This receptor was taken from a man aged 50-59 years with Graves' ophthalmopathy. Specimen: blood. The V and J genes are TRBV5-1 and TRBJ2-5, with unresolved D. As DNA, the CDR3 is TGTGCCAGCAGCTTGTCGGGTGAAAGAGCGCGTGTACGGTACTTC. This translates into CASSLSGERARVRYF.